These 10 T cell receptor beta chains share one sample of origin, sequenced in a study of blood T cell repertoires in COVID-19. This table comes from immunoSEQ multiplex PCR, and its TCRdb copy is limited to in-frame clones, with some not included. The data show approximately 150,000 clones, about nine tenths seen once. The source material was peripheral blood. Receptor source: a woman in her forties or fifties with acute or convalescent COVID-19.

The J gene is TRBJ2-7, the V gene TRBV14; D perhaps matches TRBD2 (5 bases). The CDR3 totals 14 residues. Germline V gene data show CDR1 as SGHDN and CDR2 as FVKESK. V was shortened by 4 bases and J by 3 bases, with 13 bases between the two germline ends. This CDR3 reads CASSRTGMYYEQYF. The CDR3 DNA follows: TGTGCCAGCAGCCGAACCGGGATGTACTACGAGCAGTACTTC.

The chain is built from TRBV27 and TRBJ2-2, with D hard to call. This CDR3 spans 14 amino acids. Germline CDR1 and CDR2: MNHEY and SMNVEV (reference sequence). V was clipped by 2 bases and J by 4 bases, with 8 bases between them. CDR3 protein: CASSLELSTGELFF. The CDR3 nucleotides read TGTGCCAGCAGTTTAGAACTAAGCACCGGGGAGCTGTTTTTT.

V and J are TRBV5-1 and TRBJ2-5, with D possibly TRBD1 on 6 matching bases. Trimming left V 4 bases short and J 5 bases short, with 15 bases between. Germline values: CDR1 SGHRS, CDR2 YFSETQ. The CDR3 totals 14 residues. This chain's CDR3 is CASSDVRGWETQYF. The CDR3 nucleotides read TGCGCCAGCAGCGACGTGAGGGGGTGGGAGACCCAGTACTTC.

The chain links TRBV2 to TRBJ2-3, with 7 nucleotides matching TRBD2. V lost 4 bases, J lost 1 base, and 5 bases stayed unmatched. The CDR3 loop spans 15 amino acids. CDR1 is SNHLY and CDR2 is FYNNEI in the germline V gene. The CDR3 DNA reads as TGTGCCAGCAGTGCCTCGGGGGGACGCACAGATACGCAGTATTTT. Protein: CASSASGGRTDTQYF.

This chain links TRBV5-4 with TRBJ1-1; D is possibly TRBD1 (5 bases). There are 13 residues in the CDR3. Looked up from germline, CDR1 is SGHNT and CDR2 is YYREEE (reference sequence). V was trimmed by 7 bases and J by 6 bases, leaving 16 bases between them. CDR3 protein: CASSAQAPAEAFF. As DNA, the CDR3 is TGTGCCAGCTCAGCACAGGCCCCGGCTGAAGCTTTCTTT.

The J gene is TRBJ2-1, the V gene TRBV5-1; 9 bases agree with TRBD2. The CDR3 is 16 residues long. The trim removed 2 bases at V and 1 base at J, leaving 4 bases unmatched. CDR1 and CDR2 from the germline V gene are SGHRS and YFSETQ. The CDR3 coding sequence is TGCGCCAGCAGCTTCCTAGCGGGGATGTCCTACAATGAGCAGTTCTTC. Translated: CASSFLAGMSYNEQFF.

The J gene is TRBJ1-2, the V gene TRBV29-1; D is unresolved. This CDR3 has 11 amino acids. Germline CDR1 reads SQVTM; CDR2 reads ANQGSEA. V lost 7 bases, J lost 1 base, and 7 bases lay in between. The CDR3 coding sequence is TGCAGCGCCTTTGTTAACTATGGCTACACCTTC. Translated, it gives CSAFVNYGYTF.

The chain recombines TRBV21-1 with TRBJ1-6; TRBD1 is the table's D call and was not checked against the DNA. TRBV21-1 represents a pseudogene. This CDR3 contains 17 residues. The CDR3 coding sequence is TGTGCCAGCAGCTGGGCGGAGAGCAGGGCTTATAATTCACCCCTCCACTTT. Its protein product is CASSWAESRAYNSPLHF.

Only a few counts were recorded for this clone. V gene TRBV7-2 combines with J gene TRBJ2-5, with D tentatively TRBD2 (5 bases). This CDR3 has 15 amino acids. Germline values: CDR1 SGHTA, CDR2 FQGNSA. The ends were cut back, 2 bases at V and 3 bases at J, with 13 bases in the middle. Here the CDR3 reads CASSLMAYGEETQYF. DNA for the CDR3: TGTGCCAGCAGCTTAATGGCCTACGGGGAAGAGACCCAGTACTTC. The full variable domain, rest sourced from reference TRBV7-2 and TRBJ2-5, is GAGVSQSPSNKVTEKGKDVELRCDPISGHTALYWYRQSLGQGLEFLIYFQGNSAPDKSGLPSDRFSAERTGGSVSTLTIQRTQQEDSAVYLCASSLMAYGEETQYFGPGTRLLVL.

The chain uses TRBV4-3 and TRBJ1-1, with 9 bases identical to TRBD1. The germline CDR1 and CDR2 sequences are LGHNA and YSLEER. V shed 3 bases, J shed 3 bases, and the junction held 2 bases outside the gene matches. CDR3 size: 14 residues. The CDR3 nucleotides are TGCGCCAGCAGCCAGGGGACAGGGTACACTGAAGCTTTCTTT. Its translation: CASSQGTGYTEAFF.